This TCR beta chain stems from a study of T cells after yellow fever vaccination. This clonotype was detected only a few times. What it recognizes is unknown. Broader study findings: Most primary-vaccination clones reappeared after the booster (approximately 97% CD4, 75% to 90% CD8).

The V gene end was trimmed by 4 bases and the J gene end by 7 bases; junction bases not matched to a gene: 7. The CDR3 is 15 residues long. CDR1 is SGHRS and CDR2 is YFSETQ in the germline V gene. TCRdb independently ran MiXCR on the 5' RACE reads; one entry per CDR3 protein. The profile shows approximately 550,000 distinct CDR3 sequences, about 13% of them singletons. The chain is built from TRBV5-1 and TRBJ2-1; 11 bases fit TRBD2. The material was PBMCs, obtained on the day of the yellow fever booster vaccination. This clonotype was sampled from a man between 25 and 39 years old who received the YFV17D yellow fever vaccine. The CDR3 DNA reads TGCGCCAGCAGCGTACTAGCGGGAGTAGGTAATGAGCAGTTCTTC. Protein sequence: CASSVLAGVGNEQFF.